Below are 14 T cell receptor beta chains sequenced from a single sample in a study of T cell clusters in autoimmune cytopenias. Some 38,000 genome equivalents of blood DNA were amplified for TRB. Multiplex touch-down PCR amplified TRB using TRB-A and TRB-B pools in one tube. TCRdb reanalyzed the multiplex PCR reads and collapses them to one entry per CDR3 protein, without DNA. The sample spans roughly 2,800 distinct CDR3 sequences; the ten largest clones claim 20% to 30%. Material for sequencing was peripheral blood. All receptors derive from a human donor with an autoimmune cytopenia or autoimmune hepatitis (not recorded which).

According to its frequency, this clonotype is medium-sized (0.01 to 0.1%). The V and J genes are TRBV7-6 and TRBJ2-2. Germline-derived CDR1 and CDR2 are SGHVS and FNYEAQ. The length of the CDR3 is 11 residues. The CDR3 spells CASKGTGELFF.

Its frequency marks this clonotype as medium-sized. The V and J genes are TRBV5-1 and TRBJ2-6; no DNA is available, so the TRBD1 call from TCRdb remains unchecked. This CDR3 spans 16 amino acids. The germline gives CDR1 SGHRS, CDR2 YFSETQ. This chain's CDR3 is CASSLQGVSGANVLTF.

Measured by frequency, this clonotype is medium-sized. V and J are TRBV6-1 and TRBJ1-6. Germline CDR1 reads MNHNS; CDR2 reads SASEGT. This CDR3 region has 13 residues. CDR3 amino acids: CASRNRNNSPLHF.

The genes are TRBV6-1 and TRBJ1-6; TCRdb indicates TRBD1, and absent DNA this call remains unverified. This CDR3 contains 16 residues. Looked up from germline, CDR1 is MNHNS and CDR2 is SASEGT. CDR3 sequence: CASRKTEYSYNSPLHF.

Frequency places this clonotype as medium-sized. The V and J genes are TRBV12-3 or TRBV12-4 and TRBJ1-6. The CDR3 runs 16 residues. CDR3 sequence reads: CASSLTGSAYNSPLHF.

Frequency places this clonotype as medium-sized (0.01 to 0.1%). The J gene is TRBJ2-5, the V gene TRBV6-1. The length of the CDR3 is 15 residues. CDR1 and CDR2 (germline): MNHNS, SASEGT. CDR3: CASSILLGIGETQYF.

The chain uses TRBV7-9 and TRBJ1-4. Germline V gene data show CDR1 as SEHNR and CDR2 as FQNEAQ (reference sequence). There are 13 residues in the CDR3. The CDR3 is CASSPQAHEKLFF.

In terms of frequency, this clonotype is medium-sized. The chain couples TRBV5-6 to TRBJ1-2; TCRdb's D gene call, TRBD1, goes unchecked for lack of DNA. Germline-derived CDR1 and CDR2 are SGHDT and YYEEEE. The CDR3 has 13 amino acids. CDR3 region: CASSLLTGGGYTF.

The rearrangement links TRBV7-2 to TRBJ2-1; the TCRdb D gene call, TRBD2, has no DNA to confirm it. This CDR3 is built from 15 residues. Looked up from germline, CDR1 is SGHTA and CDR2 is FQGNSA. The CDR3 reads CASSLFGLAVNEQFF.

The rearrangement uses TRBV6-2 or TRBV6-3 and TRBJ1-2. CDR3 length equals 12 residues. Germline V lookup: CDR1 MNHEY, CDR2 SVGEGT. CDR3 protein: CASRGFNYGYTF.

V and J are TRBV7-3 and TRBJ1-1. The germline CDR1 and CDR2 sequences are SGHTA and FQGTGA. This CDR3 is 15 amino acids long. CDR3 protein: CASSPTPNRNTEAFF.

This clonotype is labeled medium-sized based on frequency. CDR3 amino acids: CASSETVGRGTYEQYF. The V gene is TRBV9, the J gene TRBJ2-7; lacking DNA, the TRBD1 call made by TCRdb goes unchecked. This CDR3 region has 16 residues. Germline CDR1 is SGDLS and CDR2 is YYNGEE. Full variable domain (outside the CDR3, taken from reference TRBV9 and TRBJ2-7): DSGVTQTPKHLITATGQRVTLRCSPRSGDLSVYWYQQSLDQGLQFLIQYYNGEERAKGNILERFSAQQFPDLHSELNLSSLELGDSALYFCASSETVGRGTYEQYFGPGTRLTVT.

CDR3 sequence reads: CASSPQTESYGYTF. This chain links TRBV7-2 with TRBJ1-2; the D call from TCRdb, TRBD1, cannot be confirmed without DNA. CDR3 size: 14 residues. Per the germline V gene, CDR1 is SGHTA and CDR2 is FQGNSA.

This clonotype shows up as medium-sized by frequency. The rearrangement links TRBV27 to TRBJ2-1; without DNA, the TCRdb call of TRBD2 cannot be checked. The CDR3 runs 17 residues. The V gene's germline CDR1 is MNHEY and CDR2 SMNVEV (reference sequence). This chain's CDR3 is CASSCSLGGASRVEQFF.